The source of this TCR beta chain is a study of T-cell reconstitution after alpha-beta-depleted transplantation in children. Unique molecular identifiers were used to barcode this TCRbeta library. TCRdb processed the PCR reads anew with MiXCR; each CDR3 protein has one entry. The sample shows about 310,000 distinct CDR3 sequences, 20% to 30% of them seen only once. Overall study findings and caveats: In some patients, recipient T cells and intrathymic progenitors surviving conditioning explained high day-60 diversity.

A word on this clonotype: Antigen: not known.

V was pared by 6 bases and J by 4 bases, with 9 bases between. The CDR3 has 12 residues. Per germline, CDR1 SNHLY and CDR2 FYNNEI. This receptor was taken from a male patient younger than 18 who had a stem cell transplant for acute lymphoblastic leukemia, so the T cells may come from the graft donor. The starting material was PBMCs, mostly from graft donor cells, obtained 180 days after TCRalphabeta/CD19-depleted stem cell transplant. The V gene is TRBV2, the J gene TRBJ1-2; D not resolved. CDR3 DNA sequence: TGTGCCAGCAGAAACCCAGGCTATGGCTACACCTTC. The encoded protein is CASRNPGYGYTF.